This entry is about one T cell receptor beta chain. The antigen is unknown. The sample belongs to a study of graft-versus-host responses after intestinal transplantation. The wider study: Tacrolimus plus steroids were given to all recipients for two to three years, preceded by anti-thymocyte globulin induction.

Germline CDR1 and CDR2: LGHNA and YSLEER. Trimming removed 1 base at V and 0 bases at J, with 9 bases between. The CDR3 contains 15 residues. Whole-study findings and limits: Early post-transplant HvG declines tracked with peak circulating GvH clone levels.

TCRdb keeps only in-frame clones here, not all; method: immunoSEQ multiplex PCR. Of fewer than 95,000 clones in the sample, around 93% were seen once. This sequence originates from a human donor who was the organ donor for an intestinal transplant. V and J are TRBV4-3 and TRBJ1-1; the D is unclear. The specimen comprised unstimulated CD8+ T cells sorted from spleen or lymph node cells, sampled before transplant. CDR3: CASSQGALMNTEAFF. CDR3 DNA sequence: TGCGCCAGCAGCCAAGGGGCGCTAATGAACACTGAAGCTTTCTTT.